The 2 T cell receptor beta chains listed next were all sequenced from one sample in a study of T cells in localized non-small cell lung cancer. TCRdb's copy holds only in-frame clones and misses some; the assay was immunoSEQ multiplex PCR. Here the sample spans 78,000 or so clones, about 83% being singletons. The sample was peripheral blood, taken before any cancer treatment. The receptors shown here come from a man aged 40 to 70 with stage I lung adenocarcinoma.

The chain has TRBV7-2 and TRBJ1-5, with a weak D call TRBD1 (5 bases). CDR1 is SGHTA and CDR2 is FQGNSA in the germline V gene. CDR3 length: 17 residues. V was clipped by 5 bases and J by 0 bases, with 17 bases between them. The CDR3 protein is CASSPPGRQYSNQPQHF. CDR3 DNA: TGTGCCAGCAGCCCCCCGGGACGGCAATATAGCAATCAGCCCCAGCATTTT.

This chain links TRBV21-1 with TRBJ1-1; TRBD1, the table's D call, was not compared with the DNA. TRBV21-1 is marked as a pseudogene. The length of the CDR3 is 17 residues. CDR3 region: CASSKETVAGENTEAFF. In DNA, the CDR3 is TGTGCCAGCAGCAAAGAGACGGTCGCAGGGGAGAACACTGAAGCTTTCTTT.